Following are 20 T cell receptor beta chains from one sample sequenced in a study of CDR3 diversity in severe acne. TCRdb passed the PCR reads through MiXCR, listing each CDR3 protein once. The table lists roughly 93,000 distinct CDR3 sequences, 49% of them singletons. Source material: blood. Receptor source: a male donor with severe acne vulgaris.

Remarks on this clonotype: The CDR3 does not close with the conserved phenylalanine or tryptophan, likely indicating a read error. The V and J genes are TRBV28 and TRBJ2-7, with D unclear. The CDR3 is 14 residues long. V was cut by 4 bases and J by 3 bases, with 13 bases left in between. Germline V gene sequence: CDR1 MDHEN, CDR2 SYDVKM. The CDR3 protein is CASSWALRNYEQYL. The DNA of the CDR3 is TGTGCCAGCAGTTGGGCCTTAAGAAACTACGAGCAGTACCTC.

This clonotype was recorded at least ten times. V gene TRBV13 combines with J gene TRBJ2-7; TRBD2 aligns across 10 bases. Germline V gene data show CDR1 as PRHDT and CDR2 as FYEKMQ (reference sequence). This CDR3 contains 16 residues. With V trimmed by 1 base and J by 6 bases, 9 bases remained unmatched. CDR3 protein: CASSLEYRLAGAEQYV. In DNA form, the CDR3 reads TGTGCCAGCAGCTTAGAGTACCGGCTAGCGGGGGCCGAGCAGTACGTC.

The chain employs TRBV5-6 and TRBJ2-7; D not certain. V lost 0 bases and J 2 bases, leaving 9 bases between the germline ends. This CDR3 spans 14 amino acids. Germline-derived CDR1 and CDR2 are SGHDT and YYEEEE. Here the CDR3 DNA reads TGTGCCAGCAGCTTGGTTCGGCGCACCTACGAGCAGTACTTC. Encoded protein: CASSLVRRTYEQYF.

This rearrangement joins TRBV9 to TRBJ2-2, with 16 bases lining up with TRBD2. Trimming removed 5 bases from V and 6 bases from J; junction bases left unmatched: 4. The V gene's germline CDR1 is SGDLS and CDR2 YYNGEE. The CDR3 runs to 16 residues. The CDR3 sequence is CASSSGTSGRAGELFF. CDR3 coding DNA: TGTGCCAGCAGTTCCGGGACTAGCGGGAGGGCCGGGGAGCTGTTTTTT.

This clonotype is deemed medium-sized. This chain connects TRBV6-6 to TRBJ2-7; D unclear. Trimming pared 4 bases from V and 1 base from J, leaving 5 bases between. From germline, CDR1 is MNHNY and CDR2 SVGAGI (reference sequence). The CDR3 is 12 residues long. Written as DNA, the CDR3 is TGTGCCAGCAGTTTGTGGTCCTACGAGCAGTACTTC. It encodes CASSLWSYEQYF.

V usage is TRBV7-2 and J usage is TRBJ2-7; D gene unclear. Germline V lookup: CDR1 SGHTA, CDR2 FQGNSA. CDR3 length: 14 residues. V lost 3 bases and J 0 bases, leaving 9 bases between the germline ends. The CDR3 spells CASSLYRSSYEQYF. As DNA, the CDR3 is TGTGCCAGCAGCTTGTATCGGAGCTCCTACGAGCAGTACTTC.

The rearrangement links TRBV20-1 to TRBJ2-7; D tentatively fits TRBD1 or TRBD2 (5 bases each). This CDR3 contains 13 residues. V was cut by 0 bases and J by 6 bases, with 12 bases left in between. The germline V gene has CDR1 DFQATT and CDR2 SNEGSKA (reference sequence). The CDR3 DNA reads as TGCAGTGCTAGAGATGGGGCGGGCGGCGAGCAGTACTTC. Residues: CSARDGAGGEQYF.

This chain connects TRBV4-1 to TRBJ1-5, with D possibly TRBD1 on 6 matching bases. Per the germline V gene, CDR1 is MGHRA and CDR2 is YSYEKL. This CDR3 is built from 18 residues. Trimming shortened V by 4 bases and J by 3 bases, and 22 bases separated the two germline ends. The CDR3 is CASSLVQGGNGDNQPQHF. CDR3 coding DNA: TGCGCCAGCAGCCTTGTACAGGGAGGTAATGGGGACAATCAGCCCCAGCATTTT.

As concerns this clonotype: No conserved phenylalanine or tryptophan ends this CDR3, so it is likely a read error. The rearrangement joins TRBV2 to TRBJ2-1, with 12 bases aligning to TRBD2. The V and J ends lost 1 base and 4 bases, in that order; junction bases with no gene match: 8. Germline CDR1 SNHLY, CDR2 FYNNEI. This CDR3 has 18 residues. The CDR3: CASSEEPGLAGPYNEQFL. CDR3 DNA: TGTGCCAGCAGTGAAGAGCCCGGACTAGCGGGGCCGTACAATGAGCAGTTCCTC.

Turning to this clonotype: One end of the junction varies from germline; a read error may be responsible. The chain carries TRBV19 and TRBJ1-2, with 7 bases fitting TRBD1. CDR1 LNHDA and CDR2 SQIVND come from the germline V gene (reference sequence). The CDR3 has 18 amino acids. CDR3 sequence: CASRLDPLATGARYGYIF. The CDR3 nucleotides are TGTGCCAGTAGGCTAGATCCGCTCGCAACAGGGGCTCGCTATGGCTACATCTTC.

This clonotype was found many times. This CDR3 reads CASSLVSGRHTDTQYF. The CDR3 DNA sequence: TGTGCCAGCAGTTTGGTTAGCGGGCGTCACACAGATACGCAGTATTTT. V and J are TRBV12-3 or TRBV12-4 and TRBJ2-3, with 7 bases matching TRBD2. The CDR3 is made up of 16 amino acids. With V trimmed by 3 bases and J by 2 bases, 8 bases remained unmatched.

The chain is built from TRBV25-1 and TRBJ1-6; D possibly corresponds to TRBD1 (5 bases). This CDR3 has 13 amino acids. The V gene lost 5 bases and the J gene lost 10 bases, with 12 bases spanning the gap. Germline V lookup: CDR1 MGHDK, CDR2 SYGVNS. The CDR3 DNA sequence: TGTGCCAGCAGTTCCGGGGGGGAATCACCCCTCCACTTT. It translates to CASSSGGESPLHF.

V and J are TRBV19 and TRBJ1-4; D possibly corresponds to TRBD1 (5 bases). The CDR3 loop spans 14 amino acids. CDR1 is LNHDA and CDR2 is SQIVND in the germline V gene (reference sequence). V was pared by 3 bases and J by 10 bases, with 15 bases between. The CDR3 DNA reads as TGTGCCAGTAGTATTACAACAGGTTTTGGAAAACTGTTTTTT. It specifies CASSITTGFGKLFF.

J is TRBJ2-5 and V is TRBV7-9, with 7 bases fitting TRBD1. Trimming took 5 bases from V and 4 from J; bases not matched to a gene: 4. The CDR3 runs to 13 residues. The germline gives CDR1 SEHNR, CDR2 FQNEAQ (reference sequence). The CDR3 protein is CASSANRGETQYF. CDR3 DNA: TGTGCCAGCAGCGCCAACAGGGGAGAGACCCAGTACTTC.

The table lists this clonotype with a few counts. The V gene is TRBV7-9, the J gene TRBJ2-7; D is undetermined. Germline loops: CDR1 SEHNR, CDR2 FQNEAQ (reference sequence). With 1 base removed from V and 4 bases from J, the gap between germline ends came to 11 bases. This CDR3 is built from 14 residues. DNA of the CDR3: TGTGCCAGCAGCTTAGACGGAAGTGGGTACGAGCAGTACTTC. Amino acids: CASSLDGSGYEQYF. The entire variable domain, with the rest obtained from reference TRBV7-9 and TRBJ2-7, is as follows: DTGVSQNPRHKITKRGQNVTFRCDPISEHNRLYWYRQTLGQGPEFLTYFQNEAQLEKSRLLSDRFSAERPKGSFSTLEIQRTEQGDSAMYLCASSLDGSGYEQYFGPGTRLTVT.

This rearrangement joins TRBV7-8 to TRBJ2-7, with 14 bases aligning to TRBD2. J lost 7 bases, V lost 5 bases, and 13 bases had no gene match. Germline assignment: CDR1 SGHVS and CDR2 FQNEAQ. The CDR3 totals 17 residues. As DNA, the CDR3 is TGTGCCAGCAGCGCGCCCAGACTAGCGGGAGGGCCGTCAGAGCAGTACTTC. This translates into CASSAPRLAGGPSEQYF.

This clonotype was detected once. The gene calls are TRBV10-3 and TRBJ2-5, with 7 bases aligning to TRBD2. The CDR3 loop spans 13 amino acids. Per germline, CDR1 ENHRY and CDR2 SYGVKD. V lost 6 bases, J lost 5 bases, and 6 bases stayed unmatched. CDR3 amino acids: CAISEAGAETQYF. CDR3 nucleotides: TGTGCCATCAGCGAGGCGGGAGCGGAGACCCAGTACTTC.

This sequence joins TRBV2 and TRBJ1-1; D may be TRBD1 (5 bases). From germline, CDR1 is SNHLY and CDR2 FYNNEI. The CDR3 contains 16 residues. Trimming removed 0 bases at V and 6 bases at J, with 17 bases between. CDR3 sequence (DNA): TGTGCCAGCAGTGAAGCCGGGGGGGGTACAGTCTCTGAAGCTTTCTTT. Translating it yields CASSEAGGGTVSEAFF.

The chain links TRBV10-3 to TRBJ1-5, with D maybe TRBD1 (5 bases). CDR1 is ENHRY, CDR2 SYGVKD, per germline. Trimming removed 10 bases at V and 2 bases at J, with 18 bases between. This CDR3 is built from 15 residues. The CDR3 reads CASRPDEGRNQPQHF. DNA of the CDR3: TGTGCCAGCAGGCCCGACGAGGGACGCAATCAGCCCCAGCATTTT.

A word on this clonotype: One junction end does not reproduce the germline sequence, and a read error may be involved. The rearrangement joins TRBV30 to TRBJ2-2; the D gene is possibly TRBD1 (6 bases). CDR1 GTSNPN and CDR2 SVGIG come from the germline V gene (reference sequence). This CDR3 spans 14 amino acids. Here the CDR3 reads CVWNRDKNTGELFF. The CDR3 DNA follows: TGTGTCTGGAACCGGGACAAGAACACCGGGGAGCTGTTTTTT.